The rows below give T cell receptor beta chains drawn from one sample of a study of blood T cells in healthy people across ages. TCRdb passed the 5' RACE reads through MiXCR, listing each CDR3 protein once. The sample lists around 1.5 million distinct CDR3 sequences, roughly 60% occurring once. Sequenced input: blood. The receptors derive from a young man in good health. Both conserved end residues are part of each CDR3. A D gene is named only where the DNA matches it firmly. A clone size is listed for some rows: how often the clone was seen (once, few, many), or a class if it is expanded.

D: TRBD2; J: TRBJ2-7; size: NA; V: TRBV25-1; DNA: TGTGCCAGCAGTAGACGGGAGGGCCGGTACGAGCAGTACTTC; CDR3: CASSRREGRYEQYF
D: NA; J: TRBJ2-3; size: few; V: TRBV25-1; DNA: TGTGCCAGCACCCGGGGGACTCGCACAGATACGCAGTATTTT; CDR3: CASTRGTRTDTQYF
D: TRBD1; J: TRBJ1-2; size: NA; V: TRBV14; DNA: TGTGCCAGCAGCCGGGACAGGAATAACTATGGCTACACCTTC; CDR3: CASSRDRNNYGYTF
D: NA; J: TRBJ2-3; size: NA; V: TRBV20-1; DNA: TGCAGTGCTACTATAGAAGATACGCAGTATTTT; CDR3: CSATIEDTQYF
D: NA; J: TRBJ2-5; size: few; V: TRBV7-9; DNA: TGTGCCAGCAGCTTAGTCAAGGCCACCCAGTACTTC; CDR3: CASSLVKATQYF
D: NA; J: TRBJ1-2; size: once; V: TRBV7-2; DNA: TGTGCCAGCAGCCTTAGGGAGGGTGGTGGCTACACCTTC; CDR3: CASSLREGGGYTF
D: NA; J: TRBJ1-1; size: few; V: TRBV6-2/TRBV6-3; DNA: TGTGCCAGCAGTTGGGGACAATCCGGTACTGAGGCTTTCTTT; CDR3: CASSWGQSGTEAFF
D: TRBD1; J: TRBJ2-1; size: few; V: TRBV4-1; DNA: TGCGCCAGCAGCCAAGAAGGGGACAGGGTCAATGAGCAGTTCTTC; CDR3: CASSQEGDRVNEQFF
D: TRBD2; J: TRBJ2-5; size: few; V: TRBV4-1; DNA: TGCGCCAGCAGCCATAAGCGGGGGATACAAGAGACCCAGTACTTC; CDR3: CASSHKRGIQETQYF
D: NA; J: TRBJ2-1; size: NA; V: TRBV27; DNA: TGTGCCAGCAGTCCCGGGGGACTTCCATACAATGAGCAGTTCTTC; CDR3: CASSPGGLPYNEQFF
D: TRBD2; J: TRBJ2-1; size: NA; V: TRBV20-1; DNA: TGCAGTGCTAGATTGAGCGGGGGGCCCCCTGAGCAGTTCTTC; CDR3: CSARLSGGPPEQFF
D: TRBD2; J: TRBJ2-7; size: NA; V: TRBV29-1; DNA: TGCAGCGTCCCTAGCGGGGCCGAGCAGTACTTC; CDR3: CSVPSGAEQYF
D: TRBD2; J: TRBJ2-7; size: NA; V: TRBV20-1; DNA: TGCAGTGCGTGGACTAGCGGGACCTCCTGCGAGCAGTACTTC; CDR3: CSAWTSGTSCEQYF
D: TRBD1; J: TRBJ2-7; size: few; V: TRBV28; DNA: TGTGCCAGCAGTTTCCGACAGGGAAACGAGCAGTACTTC; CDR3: CASSFRQGNEQYF
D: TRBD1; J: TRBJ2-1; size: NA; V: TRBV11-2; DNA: TGTGCCAGCAGCACCTCGGACAGGGGTTACGAGCAGTTCTTC; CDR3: CASSTSDRGYEQFF
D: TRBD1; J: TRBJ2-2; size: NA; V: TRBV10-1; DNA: TGCGCCAGCAGTTTATCAGGGGGCGCAAGCGGGGAGCTGTTTTTT; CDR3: CASSLSGGASGELFF
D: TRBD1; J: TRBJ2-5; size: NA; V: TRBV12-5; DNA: TGTGCTAGTGCCCTACTGACAGGGGGCATCGAAGAGACCCAGTACTTC; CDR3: CASALLTGGIEETQYF
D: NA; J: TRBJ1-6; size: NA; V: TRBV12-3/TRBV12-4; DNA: TGTGCCAGCAGTCCCTGGGGGTCCGTTAATTCACCCCTCCACTTT; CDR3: CASSPWGSVNSPLHF
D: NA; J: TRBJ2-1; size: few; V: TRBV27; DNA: TGTGCCAGCAGTTCCTTCCGACAGGTCTACAATGAGCAGTTCTTC; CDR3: CASSSFRQVYNEQFF
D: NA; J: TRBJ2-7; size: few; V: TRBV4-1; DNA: TGCGCCAGCAGCCAAGAGGTAAAGGGAGAACCCGAGCAGTACTTC; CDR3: CASSQEVKGEPEQYF
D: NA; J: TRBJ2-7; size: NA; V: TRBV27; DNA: TGTGCCAGCAGTTTAGACTGGGGGGGCCAGTACGAGCAGTACTTC; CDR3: CASSLDWGGQYEQYF
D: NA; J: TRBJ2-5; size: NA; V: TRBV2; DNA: TGTGCCACCGACCGGACAGACCAAGAGACCCAGTACTTC; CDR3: CATDRTDQETQYF
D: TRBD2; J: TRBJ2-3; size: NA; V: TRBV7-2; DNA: TGTGCCAGCAGCTTAGTTCGGGAGGTAGGGGTAGATACGCAGTATTTT; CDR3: CASSLVREVGVDTQYF
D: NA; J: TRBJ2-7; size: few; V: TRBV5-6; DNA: TGTGCCAGCAGCACGACAGGGACTACCTACGAGCAGTACTTC; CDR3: CASSTTGTTYEQYF
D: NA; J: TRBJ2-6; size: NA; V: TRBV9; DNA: TGTGCCAGCAGCCCAGACAGCCGGCAGGCCAACGTCCTGACTTTC; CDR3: CASSPDSRQANVLTF
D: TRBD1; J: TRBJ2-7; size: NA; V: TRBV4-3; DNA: TGCGCCAGCAGCCAAAGCCAGGGACAGGGCGTATCCTACGAGCAGTACTTC; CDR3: CASSQSQGQGVSYEQYF
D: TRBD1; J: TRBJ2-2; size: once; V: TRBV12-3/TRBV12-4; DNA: TGTGCCAGCAGCCGACAGGGGGCTTGGGGGGAGCTGTTTTTT; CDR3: CASSRQGAWGELFF
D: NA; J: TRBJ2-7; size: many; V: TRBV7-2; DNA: TGTGCCAGCAGCCACTCCTACGAGCAGTACTTC; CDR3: CASSHSYEQYF
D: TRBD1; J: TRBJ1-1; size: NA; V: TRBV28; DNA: TGTGCCAGCAGGGACAGGGAGGCTTTCTTT; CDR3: CASRDREAFF
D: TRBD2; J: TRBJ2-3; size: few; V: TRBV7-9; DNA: TGTGCCAGCAGCTTAAGCGGGAATACGCAGTATTTT; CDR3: CASSLSGNTQYF
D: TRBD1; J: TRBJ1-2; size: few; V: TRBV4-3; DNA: TGCGCCAGCAGCCCCGGGACAGGACCCGTCGGCTACACCTTC; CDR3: CASSPGTGPVGYTF
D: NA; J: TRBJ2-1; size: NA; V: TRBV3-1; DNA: TGTGCCAGCAGCCAAGCCGCGAACAGAAATGAGCAGTTCTTC; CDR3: CASSQAANRNEQFF
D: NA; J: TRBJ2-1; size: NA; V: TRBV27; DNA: TGTGCCAGCCGTTCCGGGCGGACGGACCCCTACAATGAGCGGTTCTTC; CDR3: CASRSGRTDPYNERFF
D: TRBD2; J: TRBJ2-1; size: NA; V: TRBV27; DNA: TGTGCCAGCATGGGAGGGGTCACTATACGAAATGAGCAGTTCTTC; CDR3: CASMGGVTIRNEQFF
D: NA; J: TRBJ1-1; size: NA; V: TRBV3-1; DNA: TGTGCCAGCAGCCAAGAAGCACGTCTCTACACTGAAGCTTTCTTT; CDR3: CASSQEARLYTEAFF
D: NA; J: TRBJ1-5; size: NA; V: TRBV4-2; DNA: TGTGCCAGCAGCCAACAACAAGATCAGCCCCAGCATTTT; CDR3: CASSQQQDQPQHF
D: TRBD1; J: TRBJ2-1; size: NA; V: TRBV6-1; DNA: TGTGCCAGCAGTAATTGGGCAGGGGGCAATGAGCAGTTCTTC; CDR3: CASSNWAGGNEQFF
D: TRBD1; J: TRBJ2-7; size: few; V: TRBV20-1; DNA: TGCAGTGCTCGGACAGGTTTCTACGAGCAGTACTTC; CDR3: CSARTGFYEQYF
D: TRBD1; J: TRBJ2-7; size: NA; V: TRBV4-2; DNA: TGTGCCAGCAGTTCCCCCCGGGCAGGGGGCGAGCAGTACTTC; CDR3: CASSSPRAGGEQYF
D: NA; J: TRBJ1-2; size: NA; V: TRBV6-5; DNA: TGTGCCAGCACGGACGGGTATAACTATGGCTACACCTTC; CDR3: CASTDGYNYGYTF